The 26 T cell receptor beta chains in this list originate from one sample, sequenced in a study of blood T cells in healthy people across ages. Primers used in a second PCR of about 6 to 11 cycles were a sample-barcoded 5' primer and a J-beta primer mix. TCRdb reprocessed the 5' RACE reads with MiXCR, giving one entry per CDR3 protein. This table has around 600,000 distinct CDR3 sequences, about 45% appearing once. The material sequenced was blood. These receptors all come from an older man in good health.

There are a few counts of this clonotype. CDR3 sequence (DNA): TGTGCCAGCAGGGGCGCCGGGCCTGGGGTCGGGGAGCTGTTTTTT. This encodes CASRGAGPGVGELFF. The V gene is TRBV6-5, the J gene TRBJ2-2; D gene unclear. There are 15 residues in the CDR3. The V and J ends lost 6 bases and 7 bases respectively, with 18 bases between them. In germline, CDR1 is MNHEY, CDR2 SVGAGI.

The V call is TRBV20-1, the J call TRBJ2-2; TRBD1 matches 7 bases. The CDR3 is 12 amino acids. Germline assignment: CDR1 DFQATT and CDR2 SNEGSKA (reference sequence). The V segment lost 6 bases and the J segment 11 bases; nucleotides outside the gene matches: 9. This CDR3 is CSAKRTGSELFF. The CDR3 nucleotides are TGCAGTGCCAAAAGGACAGGATCTGAGCTGTTTTTT.

The CDR3 region has the DNA TGTGCCAGCAGCTTAGTGTCCAGGGCAGTCGGTAACATTCAGTACTTC. Encoded protein: CASSLVSRAVGNIQYF. The gene calls are TRBV7-2 and TRBJ2-4, with D possibly TRBD1 on 5 matching bases. The germline V gene has CDR1 SGHTA and CDR2 FQGNSA. V lost 1 base and J lost 7, with 17 bases in between. The CDR3 loop spans 16 amino acids. Using reference TRBV7-2 and TRBJ2-4 for the parts outside the CDR3, the full variable domain is GAGVSQSPSNKVTEKGKDVELRCDPISGHTALYWYRQSLGQGLEFLIYFQGNSAPDKSGLPSDRFSAERTGGSVSTLTIQRTQQEDSAVYLCASSLVSRAVGNIQYFGAGTRLSVL.

Regarding this clonotype: One junction end disagrees with the germline gene, perhaps due to a read error. The chain employs TRBV6-5 and TRBJ2-7; D is ambiguous. This CDR3 is 13 amino acids long. Germline CDR1 reads MNHEY; CDR2 reads SVGAGI. This chain's CDR3 is CAGRYKQWYEQYF. DNA for the CDR3: TGTGCCGGCAGATACAAGCAGTGGTACGAGCAGTACTTC.

This clonotype was seen at least ten times. The chain employs TRBV7-9 and TRBJ2-5; 7 bases are a match to TRBD2. After removal of 7 bases from V and 6 bases from J, the junction contained 14 bases not matched to a gene. The CDR3 sequence is 15 residues long. The germline CDR1 and CDR2 sequences are SEHNR and FQNEAQ (reference sequence). CDR3 amino acids: CASTKNRAGEKTQYF. The CDR3, as DNA: TGTGCCAGCACAAAAAACCGGGCGGGAGAGAAGACCCAGTACTTC.

CDR3 residues: CASSYGTPSGELFF. The CDR3 DNA reads TGTGCCAGCAGTTACGGGACCCCCTCCGGGGAGCTGTTTTTT. This chain connects TRBV6-5 to TRBJ2-2; TRBD1 or TRBD2 may be the D gene (5 bases each). Germline loops: CDR1 MNHEY, CDR2 SVGAGI. This CDR3 is 14 amino acids long. Trimming shortened V by 2 bases and J by 6 bases, and 10 bases separated the two germline ends.

There are a few counts of this clonotype. The J gene is TRBJ2-1, the V gene TRBV7-2, with 7 bases identical to TRBD2. Unmatched junction bases numbered 19, after V lost 5 bases and J lost 3 bases. The germline CDR1 and CDR2 sequences are SGHTA and FQGNSA. The CDR3 is 19 residues long. This CDR3 reads CASSPRPPSLAANYNEQFF. The CDR3 nucleotides are TGTGCCAGCAGCCCCCGCCCCCCAAGTCTAGCGGCAAACTACAATGAGCAGTTCTTC.

Only a few counts were recorded for this clonotype. This chain connects TRBV7-2 to TRBJ2-6, with D perhaps assigned TRBD1 or TRBD2 (6 bases each). From germline, CDR1 is SGHTA and CDR2 FQGNSA. Trimming left V 3 bases short and J 2 bases short, with 11 bases between. There are 16 residues in the CDR3. Here the CDR3 DNA reads TGTGCCAGCAGCTTCAAAGGGGGGCCTGGGGCCAACGTCCTGACTTTC. Protein sequence: CASSFKGGPGANVLTF.

As for this clonotype: One end of the junction varies from germline; a read error may be responsible. The chain links TRBV7-2 to TRBJ2-7; TRBD2 matches 7 bases. Germline V gene lookup returns CDR1 SGHTA and CDR2 FQGNSA. There are 15 residues in the CDR3. CDR3 bases: TGTGCCAGCAGCTTATTGCGGGGGACTGACTACGGGCAGTACTTC. As protein: CASSLLRGTDYGQYF.

This clonotype was counted between two and nine times. The chain is built from TRBV5-1 and TRBJ2-3; no reliable D call. V lost 0 bases, J lost 1 base, and 6 bases lay in between. Germline assignment: CDR1 SGHRS and CDR2 YFSETQ. This CDR3 has 14 amino acids. CDR3 nucleotide sequence: TGCGCCAGCAGCTTGGCTTTCGGCACAGATACGCAGTATTTT. This sequence encodes CASSLAFGTDTQYF.

The chain combines TRBV24-1 with TRBJ2-1; D is perhaps TRBD1 or TRBD2 (5 bases each). From germline, CDR1 is KGHDR and CDR2 SFDVKD. The CDR3 extends over 14 amino acids. V lost 3 bases and J 6 bases, leaving 11 bases between the germline ends. The DNA of the CDR3 is TGTGCCACCAGTGATCGGGACGCCGCCAATGAGCAGTTCTTC. It codes for CATSDRDAANEQFF.

This clonotype was seen a few times. V usage is TRBV12-3 or TRBV12-4 and J usage is TRBJ1-1, with D perhaps TRBD1 (5 bases). This CDR3 comprises 13 residues. Trimming removed 5 bases at V and 7 bases at J, with 14 bases between. The CDR3 sequence is CASSVEWQGEAFF. CDR3 DNA sequence: TGTGCCAGCAGTGTAGAGTGGCAGGGTGAAGCTTTCTTT.

This chain uses TRBV5-1 with TRBJ2-2, with D hard to call. The CDR3 runs 16 residues. V dropped 0 bases and J dropped 4 bases, with 13 bases sitting between them. Germline values: CDR1 SGHRS, CDR2 YFSETQ. The DNA of the CDR3 is TGCGCCAGCAGCTTGGAAACCGGGCAGAGCACCGGGGAGCTGTTTTTT. Its translation: CASSLETGQSTGELFF.

This clonotype was detected a few times. This chain joins TRBV9 and TRBJ1-2; D possibly corresponds to TRBD1 (5 bases). The CDR3 extends over 13 amino acids. Trimming left V 4 bases short and J 8 bases short, with 15 bases between. CDR1 SGDLS and CDR2 YYNGEE come from the germline V gene. CDR3 bases: TGTGCCAGCAGCCATCAGGGACCTCGGGGCTACACCTTC. It yields the protein CASSHQGPRGYTF.

This chain joins TRBV7-2 and TRBJ1-2, with D perhaps matching TRBD1 (6 bases). The CDR3 is made up of 14 amino acids. The germline CDR1 and CDR2 sequences are SGHTA and FQGNSA. Trimming pared 3 bases from V and 1 base from J, leaving 9 bases between. CDR3 in DNA: TGTGCCAGCAGCTTCGGGGACATTAACTATGGCTACACCTTC. Its protein product is CASSFGDINYGYTF.

The genes are TRBV7-9 and TRBJ2-7; the match to TRBD1 covers 7 bases. The germline V gene encodes CDR1 SEHNR and CDR2 FQNEAQ (reference sequence). This CDR3 is built from 12 residues. The ends lost 5 bases at V and 6 bases at J; junction bases unmatched: 4. The CDR3, as DNA: TGTGCCAGCAGCGTCACAGGGGTCGAGCAGTACTTC. Its protein product is CASSVTGVEQYF.

This clonotype was counted ten times or more. This rearrangement joins TRBV6-6 to TRBJ2-1; D ambiguous. The CDR3 is 14 residues long. V gave up 1 base and J gave up 8 bases, with 12 bases separating them. Germline V lookup: CDR1 MNHNY, CDR2 SVGAGI (reference sequence). The DNA of the CDR3 is TGTGCCAGCAGTTACTTGACCCCGAGAGATGAGCAGTTCTTC. Translation: CASSYLTPRDEQFF.

The chain links TRBV6-2 or TRBV6-3 to TRBJ2-7; weak D call: TRBD2 (6 bases). CDR3 length: 13 amino acids. V lost 3 bases to trimming and J lost 8 bases, with 14 bases between them. Germline CDR1 is MNHEY and CDR2 is SVGEGT. The CDR3 DNA follows: TGTGCCAGCAGTTATCCGCCGGGGGTGAAGCAGTACTTC. This gives the protein CASSYPPGVKQYF.

For this clonotype: This is likely an artifact of a read error, given a far larger clone one base away. CDR3 nucleotides: TGTGCCAGCAGCTTAAACGACGAGCAGTACTTC. Translated: CASSLNDEQYF. This rearrangement joins TRBV11-1 to TRBJ2-7; D is unresolved. Germline CDR1 SGHAT, CDR2 FQDESV (reference sequence). The CDR3 extends over 11 amino acids. Trimming took 2 bases from V and 5 from J, leaving 4 bases between them.

This clonotype has only a few counts. This rearrangement joins TRBV27 to TRBJ2-5; D is unclear. The J call may be mistaken, given a closer DNA end match to TRBJ2-7. The CDR3 length is 15 residues. Germline V CDR1 and CDR2: MNHEY, SMNVEV (reference sequence). The chain's CDR3 is CASSFGRALPYEQYF. The DNA of the CDR3 is TGTGCCAGCAGTTTCGGGCGAGCTCTCCCCTACGAGCAGTACTTC.

V and J are TRBV18 and TRBJ2-1; D may be TRBD1 or TRBD2 (7 bases each). In germline, CDR1 is KGHSH, CDR2 LQKENI. Trimming shortened V by 6 bases and J by 7 bases, and 19 bases separated the two germline ends. This CDR3 is built from 15 residues. The CDR3 DNA is TGTGCCAGCTCGCTCGGGGGGACAGCCCGAAATGAGCAGTTCTTC. Protein: CASSLGGTARNEQFF.

With regard to this clonotype: A read error may account for a junction end that differs from germline. The V call is TRBV12-3 or TRBV12-4, the J call TRBJ1-5, with 10 positions matching TRBD1. This CDR3 spans 15 amino acids. The CDR3 coding sequence is TGTGTCAGCAACAAGGGGACAGGGGGCAATCAGCCCCAGCATTTT. It specifies CVSNKGTGGNQPQHF.

This clonotype has only a few counts. The chain joins TRBV7-9 to TRBJ2-7, with D unresolved. There are 14 residues in the CDR3. Trimming took off 0 bases at V and 2 bases at J, with 8 bases between the two ends. Germline CDR1 and CDR2: SEHNR and FQNEAQ (reference sequence). CDR3 in DNA: TGTGCCAGCAGCTTAGCGGAAAGACCCTACGAGCAGTACTTC. Its translation: CASSLAERPYEQYF.

The chain joins TRBV28 to TRBJ2-7, with 10 bases aligning to TRBD2. CDR3 length equals 15 residues. Per germline, CDR1 MDHEN and CDR2 SYDVKM. After removal of 3 bases from V and 3 bases from J, the junction contained 5 bases not matched to a gene. The CDR3 sequence is CASSFPASGSYEQYF. Here the CDR3 DNA reads TGTGCCAGCAGTTTCCCGGCTAGCGGGAGCTACGAGCAGTACTTC. Full variable domain (rest looked up from reference TRBV28 and TRBJ2-7): DVKVTQSSRYLVKRTGEKVFLECVQDMDHENMFWYRQDPGLGLRLIYFSYDVKMKEKGDIPEGYSVSREKKERFSLILESASTNQTSMYLCASSFPASGSYEQYFGPGTRLTVT.

This clonotype was detected only a few times. The gene calls are TRBV3-1 and TRBJ1-1; D remains ambiguous. Trimming removed 0 bases at V and 3 bases at J, with 11 bases between. CDR3 length: 15 residues. Germline V gene data show CDR1 as LGHDT and CDR2 as YNNKEL (reference sequence). The CDR3 protein is CASSQDGVYDTEAFF. CDR3 DNA: TGTGCCAGCAGCCAAGATGGGGTTTACGACACTGAAGCTTTCTTT.

V gene TRBV7-9 combines with J gene TRBJ1-4; the match to TRBD1 covers 8 bases. Per the germline V gene, CDR1 is SEHNR and CDR2 is FQNEAQ (reference sequence). CDR3 size: 14 residues. V shed 5 bases, J shed 7 bases, and the junction held 6 bases outside the gene matches. DNA of the CDR3: TGTGCCAGCAGCCACGTCACAGGGGGTGAAAAACTGTTTTTT. Translation: CASSHVTGGEKLFF.